This entry features one TCR beta chain sequence. Its antigen is not identified. The sample comes from a study of regulatory T cells in long-lasting Graves disease. Study-level results: TRBV28 was favored in persistent disease, as were TRBJ1-2 and TRBJ2-5.

Time point in this sample: persistent/refractory GD, antithyroid drugs over 5 years with positive TRAb. PBMCs provided the RNA from which the TCR library was made. The CDR3 extends over 16 amino acids. Germline CDR1 and CDR2: SGHTA and FQGNSA. The V segment lost 1 base and the J segment 7 bases; nucleotides outside the gene matches: 8. Arm-PCR of CDR3 regions with iRepertoire HTBI primers generated TCR beta libraries. Via MiXCR, TCRdb re-called the multiplex PCR reads, giving one row per CDR3 protein. The table shows approximately 470,000 distinct CDR3 sequences, with 20% occurring only once. The clonotype comes from a female donor with Graves disease. The sample consisted of peripheral blood mononuclear cells (PBMCs), taken when the disease was refractory, from a patient treated with antithyroid drugs. The chain is built from TRBV7-2 and TRBJ2-1; 9 bases are a match to TRBD2. CDR3 coding DNA: TGTGCCAGCAGCTTAGAGGGGACTAGCTACATTAATGAGCAGTTCTTC. Protein sequence: CASSLEGTSYINEQFF. Drawing the rest from reference TRBV7-2 and TRBJ2-1, the complete variable domain is GAGVSQSPSNKVTEKGKDVELRCDPISGHTALYWYRQSLGQGLEFLIYFQGNSAPDKSGLPSDRFSAERTGGSVSTLTIQRTQQEDSAVYLCASSLEGTSYINEQFFGPGTRLTVL.